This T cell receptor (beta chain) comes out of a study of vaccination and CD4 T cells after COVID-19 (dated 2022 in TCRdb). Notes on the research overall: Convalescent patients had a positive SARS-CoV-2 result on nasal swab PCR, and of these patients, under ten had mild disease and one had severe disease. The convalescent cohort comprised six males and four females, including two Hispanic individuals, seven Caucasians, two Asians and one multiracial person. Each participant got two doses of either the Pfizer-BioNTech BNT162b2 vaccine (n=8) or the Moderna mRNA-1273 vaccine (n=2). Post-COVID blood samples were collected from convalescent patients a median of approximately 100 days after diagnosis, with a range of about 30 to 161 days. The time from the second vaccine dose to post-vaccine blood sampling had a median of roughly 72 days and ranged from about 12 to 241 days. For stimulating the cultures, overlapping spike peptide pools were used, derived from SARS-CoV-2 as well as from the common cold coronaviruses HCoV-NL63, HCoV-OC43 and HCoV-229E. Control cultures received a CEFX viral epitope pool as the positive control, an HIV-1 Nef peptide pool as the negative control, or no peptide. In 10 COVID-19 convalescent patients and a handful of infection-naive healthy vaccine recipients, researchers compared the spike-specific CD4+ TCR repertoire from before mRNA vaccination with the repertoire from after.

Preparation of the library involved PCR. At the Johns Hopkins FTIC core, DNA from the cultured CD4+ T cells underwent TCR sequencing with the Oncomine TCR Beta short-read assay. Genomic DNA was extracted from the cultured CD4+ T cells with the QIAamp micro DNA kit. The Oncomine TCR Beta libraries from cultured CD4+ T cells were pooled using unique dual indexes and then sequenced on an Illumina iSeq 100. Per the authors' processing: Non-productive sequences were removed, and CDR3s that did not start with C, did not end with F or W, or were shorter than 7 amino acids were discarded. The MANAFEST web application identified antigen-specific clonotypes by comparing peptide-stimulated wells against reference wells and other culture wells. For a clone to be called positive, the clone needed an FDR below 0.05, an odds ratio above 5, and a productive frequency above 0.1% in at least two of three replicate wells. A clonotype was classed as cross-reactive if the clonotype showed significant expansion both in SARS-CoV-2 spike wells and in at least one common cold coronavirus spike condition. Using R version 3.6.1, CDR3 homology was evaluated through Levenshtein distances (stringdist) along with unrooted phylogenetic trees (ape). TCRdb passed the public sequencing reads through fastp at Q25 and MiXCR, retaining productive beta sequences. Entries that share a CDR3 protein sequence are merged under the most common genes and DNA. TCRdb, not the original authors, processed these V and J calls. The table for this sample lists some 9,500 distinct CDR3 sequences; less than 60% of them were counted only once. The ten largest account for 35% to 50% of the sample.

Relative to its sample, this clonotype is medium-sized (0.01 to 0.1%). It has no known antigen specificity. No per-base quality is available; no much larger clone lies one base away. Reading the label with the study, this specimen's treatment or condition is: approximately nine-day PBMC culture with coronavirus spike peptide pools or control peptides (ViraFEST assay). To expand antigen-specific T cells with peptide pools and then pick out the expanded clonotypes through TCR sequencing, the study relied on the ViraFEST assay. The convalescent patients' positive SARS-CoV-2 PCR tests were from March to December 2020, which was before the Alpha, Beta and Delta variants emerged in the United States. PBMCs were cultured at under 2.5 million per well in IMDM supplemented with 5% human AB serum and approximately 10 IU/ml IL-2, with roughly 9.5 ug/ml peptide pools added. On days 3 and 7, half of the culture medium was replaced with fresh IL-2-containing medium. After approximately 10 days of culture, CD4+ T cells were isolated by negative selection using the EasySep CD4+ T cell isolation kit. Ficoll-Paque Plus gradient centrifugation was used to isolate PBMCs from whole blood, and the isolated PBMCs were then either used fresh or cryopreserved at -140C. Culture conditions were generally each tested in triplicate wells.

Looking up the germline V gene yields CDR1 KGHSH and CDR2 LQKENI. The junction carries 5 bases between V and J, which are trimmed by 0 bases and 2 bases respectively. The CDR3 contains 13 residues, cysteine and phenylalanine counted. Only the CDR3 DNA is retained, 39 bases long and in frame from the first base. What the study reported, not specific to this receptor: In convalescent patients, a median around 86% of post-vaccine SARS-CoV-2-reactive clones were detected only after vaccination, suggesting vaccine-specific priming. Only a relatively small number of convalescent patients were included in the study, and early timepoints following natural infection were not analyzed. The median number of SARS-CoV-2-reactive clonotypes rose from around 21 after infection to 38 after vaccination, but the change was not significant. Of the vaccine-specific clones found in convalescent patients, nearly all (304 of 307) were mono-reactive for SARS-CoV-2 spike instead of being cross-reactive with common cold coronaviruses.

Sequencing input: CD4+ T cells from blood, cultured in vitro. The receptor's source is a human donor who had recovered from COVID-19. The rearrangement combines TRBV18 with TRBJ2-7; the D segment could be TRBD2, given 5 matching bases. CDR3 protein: CASSPPEAYEQYF. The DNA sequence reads TGTGCCAGCTCACCACCGGAGGCCTACGAGCAGTACTTC.